This T cell receptor (beta chain) is drawn from a study of OX40 agonist ivuxolimab in advanced cancers. Study-wide context: As their treatment, patients were administered ivuxolimab, an agonistic anti-OX40 (CD134) antibody. Study results and caveats: Several nonresponders also turned out to have low normalized T-cell clonal expansion. Clonal expansion was seen in CD4+ and CD8+ blood T cells by week 6 at 0.1 to 3.0 mg/kg.

The table came from immunoSEQ multiplex PCR; TCRdb's copy has only in-frame clones and leaves some out. The sample yields about 42,000 clones, 85% to 90% seen once. Points on this clone: What it recognizes is unknown.

V was pared by 1 base and J by 3 bases, with 3 bases between. Per germline, CDR1 GTSNPN and CDR2 SVGIG (reference sequence). This CDR3 contains 12 residues. Individuals having autoimmune disease history or systemic immunosuppression were not enrolled. This receptor was obtained from an adult with an advanced solid tumor such as melanoma, head and neck, liver or kidney cancer. The starting material was CD4+ or CD8+ T cells sorted from blood, obtained in a trial of the OX40 agonist ivuxolimab. The chain has TRBV30 and TRBJ1-4; no definite D call. CDR3 loop: CAWSAPNEKLFF. The CDR3 DNA reads as TGTGCCTGGAGTGCCCCTAATGAAAAACTGTTTTTT.